Below, 15 T cell receptor beta chains from the same sample are listed, as sequenced in a study of blood T cell repertoires in COVID-19. Assay: immunoSEQ multiplex PCR; the TCRdb copy retains only in-frame clones and omits some. The data contain approximately 200,000 clones, 94% of them singletons. The specimen sequenced was peripheral blood. The receptors here all came from a man aged 30 to 39 with COVID-19, enrolled during active disease.

V gene TRBV2 combines with J gene TRBJ2-2; TRBD1 matches at 9 bases. J lost 1 base, V lost 6 bases, and 3 bases had no gene match. The germline gives CDR1 SNHLY, CDR2 FYNNEI. The CDR3 has 15 residues. The CDR3 loop is CASRADRGNTGELFF. The DNA for the CDR3 is TGTGCCAGCAGGGCGGACAGGGGGAACACCGGGGAGCTGTTTTTT.

The genes are TRBV5-4 and TRBJ2-5; D unresolved. CDR3 length: 14 residues. Trimming took off 0 bases at V and 2 bases at J, with 8 bases between the two ends. CDR1 and CDR2 (germline): SGHNT, YYREEE (reference sequence). The CDR3 DNA follows: TGTGCCAGCAGCTTGGGTTTGGAGCAAGAGACCCAGTACTTC. Its protein is CASSLGLEQETQYF.

The chain has TRBV9 and TRBJ2-5; 9 bases are a match to TRBD2. This CDR3 is 14 amino acids long. CDR1 and CDR2 (germline): SGDLS, YYNGEE. J lost 8 bases, V lost 3 bases, and 8 bases had no gene match. The CDR3 loop reads CASSGASGASTQYF. DNA of the CDR3: TGTGCCAGCAGCGGGGCTAGCGGGGCCAGCACCCAGTACTTC.

Notes on this clone: Within the sample, other DNA sequences also encode this same CDR3. The chain combines TRBV5-1 with TRBJ1-4; 8 nucleotides agree with TRBD1. The CDR3 has 14 residues. The germline V gene has CDR1 SGHRS and CDR2 YFSETQ. V lost 4 bases to trimming and J lost 7 bases; unmatched junction nucleotides: 6. This CDR3 reads CASSLGQGSEKLFF. DNA of the CDR3: TGCGCCAGCAGCCTCGGACAGGGTAGTGAAAAACTGTTTTTT.

This chain uses TRBV30 with TRBJ2-1, with D unclear. The V end lost 0 bases, the J end lost 6 bases, and 3 bases lay between the germline ends. The germline V gene encodes CDR1 GTSNPN and CDR2 SVGIG (reference sequence). CDR3 size: 11 residues. The CDR3 bases are TGTGCCTGGAGTGTCCTCAATGAGCAGTTCTTC. Encoded protein: CAWSVLNEQFF.

The CDR3 DNA sequence: TGTGCCACGGGATTGGCAGGGGACCTCTATGGCTACACCTTC. It encodes CATGLAGDLYGYTF. The V and J genes are TRBV6-5 and TRBJ1-2; TRBD1 might be the D (6 bases). V was cut by 10 bases and J by 4 bases, with 19 bases left in between. CDR1 and CDR2 from the germline V gene are MNHEY and SVGAGI. The CDR3 is 14 amino acids.

The rearrangement uses TRBV2 and TRBJ2-2; D unresolved. The CDR3 length is 15 residues. The germline gives CDR1 SNHLY, CDR2 FYNNEI. Trimming removed 3 bases from V and 0 bases from J, with 8 bases in between. CDR3 DNA sequence: TGTGCCAGCAGTGAGGTTGCGCCGAACACCGGGGAGCTGTTTTTT. This encodes CASSEVAPNTGELFF.

J is TRBJ2-5 and V is TRBV9; 11 positions match TRBD2. The CDR3 loop spans 17 amino acids. V gave up 0 bases and J gave up 5 bases; unmatched junction bases: 9. In germline, CDR1 is SGDLS, CDR2 YYNGEE. The CDR3 protein is CASSVDSSGGPGETQYF. The CDR3 region has the DNA TGTGCCAGCAGCGTAGATTCTAGCGGGGGGCCGGGGGAGACCCAGTACTTC.

The chain has TRBV9 and TRBJ1-1; maybe TRBD1 (5 bases). This CDR3 has 14 residues. Between the trimmed V and J ends, which lost 5 bases and 3 bases, there was a span of 14 bases. Germline V CDR1 and CDR2: SGDLS, YYNGEE. This CDR3 is CASSIRGEDTEAFF. The CDR3, as DNA: TGTGCCAGCAGTATTCGGGGGGAGGACACTGAAGCTTTCTTT.

This clone was counted only a few times. The rearrangement links TRBV5-4 to TRBJ1-2; 7 bases are shared with TRBD1. From germline, CDR1 is SGHNT and CDR2 YYREEE (reference sequence). V shed 4 bases and J 8 bases; nucleotides not matched to a gene: 8. This CDR3 is built from 13 residues. The CDR3 coding sequence is TGTGCCAGCAGCCAATGGACAGGCGAGGGCTACACCTTC. Translating gives CASSQWTGEGYTF.

This rearrangement joins TRBV7-2 to TRBJ1-1, with D unclear. Trimming stripped 7 bases from V and 2 bases from J, with 17 bases between. CDR1 is SGHTA and CDR2 is FQGNSA in the germline V gene. This CDR3 has 15 residues. For the CDR3, the DNA is TGTGCCAGCACCAAATTATTGGCGGGCAACACTGAAGCTTTCTTT. This gives the protein CASTKLLAGNTEAFF.

The chain combines TRBV4-2 with TRBJ2-3; 9 bases agree with TRBD2. The junction had 9 bases not matched to a gene; V was cut back by 1 base and J by 4 bases. The CDR3 sequence is 17 residues long. Germline V gives CDR1 LGHNA, CDR2 YNFKEQ. The CDR3 loop reads CASSQADSGGTADTQYF. The CDR3 nucleotides are TGTGCCAGCAGCCAAGCGGACAGCGGGGGGACCGCAGATACGCAGTATTTT.

The table lists this clone with many counts. This chain connects TRBV3-1 (or the pseudogene TRBV3-2) to TRBJ2-2, with TRBD2 matching over 9 bases. Germline V gene data show CDR1 as LGHDT and CDR2 as YNNKEL (reference sequence). The CDR3 loop spans 16 amino acids. V lost 8 bases to trimming and J lost 1 base; unmatched junction nucleotides: 8. CDR3 loop: CASVGGSGGNTGELFF. The CDR3 DNA reads TGTGCCAGCGTTGGAGGTAGCGGGGGGAACACCGGGGAGCTGTTTTTT.

This clone occurred once. The gene calls are TRBV4-1 and TRBJ2-1; 8 nucleotides match TRBD2. Germline V gene lookup returns CDR1 MGHRA and CDR2 YSYEKL. After removal of 1 base from V and 3 bases from J, the junction contained 2 bases not matched to a gene. CDR3 length: 15 amino acids. CDR3 region: CASSQGSGGYNEQFF. CDR3 in DNA: TGCGCCAGCAGCCAAGGGAGCGGGGGCTACAATGAGCAGTTCTTC.

The chain has TRBV5-4 and TRBJ1-1, with D possibly matching TRBD1 (5 bases). The CDR3 runs 14 residues. The germline CDR1 and CDR2 sequences are SGHNT and YYREEE (reference sequence). The V and J ends lost 2 bases and 1 base respectively, with 9 bases between them. This CDR3 is CASSFSQGNTEAFF. CDR3 nucleotides: TGTGCCAGCAGCTTCAGTCAGGGGAACACTGAAGCTTTCTTT.